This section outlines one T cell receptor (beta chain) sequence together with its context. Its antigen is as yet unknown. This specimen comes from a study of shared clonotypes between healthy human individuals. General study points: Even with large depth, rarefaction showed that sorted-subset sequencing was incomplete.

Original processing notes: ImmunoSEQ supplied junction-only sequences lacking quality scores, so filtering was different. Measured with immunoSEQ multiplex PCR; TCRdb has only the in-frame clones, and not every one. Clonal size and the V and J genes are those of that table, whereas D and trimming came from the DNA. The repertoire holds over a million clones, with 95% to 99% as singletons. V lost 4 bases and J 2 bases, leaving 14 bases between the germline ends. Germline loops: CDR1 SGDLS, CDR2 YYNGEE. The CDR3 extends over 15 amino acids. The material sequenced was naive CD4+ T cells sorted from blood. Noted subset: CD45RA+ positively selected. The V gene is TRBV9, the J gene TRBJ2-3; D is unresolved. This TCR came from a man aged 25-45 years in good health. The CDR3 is CASSLTLNPTDTQYF. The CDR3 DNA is TGTGCCAGCAGCCTGACACTAAACCCCACAGATACGCAGTATTTT.